These 5 T cell receptor beta chains were sequenced from one sample in a study of early T cells in non-severe SARS-CoV-2 infection (TCRdb year 2021). Libraries were built with 5' RACE. Sequenced using a NextSeq 500. The raw public reads went through TCRdb reprocessing: fastp at Q25, MiXCR clone calling, in-frame beta chains kept. Each CDR3 protein appears once, grouped with its most common genes and DNA. The sample table shows approximately 73,000 distinct CDR3 sequences, and over 10% are seen once. The ten largest clonotypes hold around 1.1% of the sample. The material sequenced was whole blood. These receptors originate from an adult who was a healthcare worker with PCR-confirmed SARS-CoV-2 infection or an uninfected control (not recorded which).

This clonotype has a handful of counts. The J gene is TRBJ2-2, the V gene TRBV30; D gene uncertain. Per the germline V gene, CDR1 is GTSNPN and CDR2 is SVGIG (reference sequence). This CDR3 comprises 13 residues. The germline V and J ends were trimmed by 3 bases and 4 bases, with 9 bases remaining between them. The CDR3 reads CAWRKMSTGELFF. The CDR3 DNA is TGTGCCTGGAGGAAGATGAGCACCGGGGAGCTGTTTTTT.

The J gene is TRBJ2-7, the V gene TRBV12-3 or TRBV12-4; 14 nucleotides match TRBD2. This CDR3 has 17 residues. V gave up 5 bases and J gave up 4 bases; unmatched junction bases: 10. The CDR3 bases are TGTGCCAGCAGTGAGACCTCCGGGACTAGCGGGAGTTACGAGCAGTACTTC. It codes for CASSETSGTSGSYEQYF.

The rearrangement links TRBV5-1 to TRBJ2-1, with 10 bases that match TRBD2. Per germline, CDR1 SGHRS and CDR2 YFSETQ. The CDR3 is 16 residues long. V lost 7 bases and J lost 3; bases outside the gene matches: 10. CDR3 DNA sequence: TGCGCCAGCGGACTGGGGGCTAGCGGGAGCTACAATGAGCAGTTCTTC. Translated: CASGLGASGSYNEQFF.

The gene calls are TRBV5-4 and TRBJ2-5; D remains ambiguous. Trimming left V 2 bases short and J 2 bases short, with 4 bases between. CDR3 length: 12 residues. The germline V gene encodes CDR1 SGHNT and CDR2 YYREEE (reference sequence). The CDR3: CASSFVQETQYF. The CDR3 DNA reads TGTGCCAGCAGCTTCGTTCAAGAGACCCAGTACTTC.

J is TRBJ1-5 and V is TRBV28, with D maybe TRBD1 (6 bases). Germline CDR1 and CDR2: MDHEN and SYDVKM. The V gene lost 5 bases and the J gene lost 7 bases, with 15 bases spanning the gap. CDR3 length: 14 amino acids. The CDR3 coding sequence is TGTGCCAGCAGTACATTTACAGGGATCCAGCCCCAGCATTTT. Encoded protein: CASSTFTGIQPQHF.